This T cell receptor (beta chain) appears in the sequencing data of a study of response to subunit inactivated influenza vaccine. This clonotype has ten or more counts. TCRdb itself ran the RT-PCR reads through MiXCR, one entry per CDR3 protein. The sample consists of more than 450,000 distinct CDR3 sequences, 12% of them appearing once. Germline CDR1 reads MGHRA; CDR2 reads YSYEKL. With V trimmed by 4 bases and J by 5 bases, 2 bases remained unmatched. The CDR3 runs to 13 residues. The sequencing here drew on PBMCs from blood, taken on the day of vaccination. The receptor was isolated from a man aged 45-60 years who received an inactivated influenza vaccine. The J gene is TRBJ1-1, the V gene TRBV4-1, with TRBD1 identical over 9 bases. The DNA for the CDR3 is TGCGCCAGCAGCCCAGACAGGGGGACTGAAGCTTTCTTT. Its translation is CASSPDRGTEAFF.